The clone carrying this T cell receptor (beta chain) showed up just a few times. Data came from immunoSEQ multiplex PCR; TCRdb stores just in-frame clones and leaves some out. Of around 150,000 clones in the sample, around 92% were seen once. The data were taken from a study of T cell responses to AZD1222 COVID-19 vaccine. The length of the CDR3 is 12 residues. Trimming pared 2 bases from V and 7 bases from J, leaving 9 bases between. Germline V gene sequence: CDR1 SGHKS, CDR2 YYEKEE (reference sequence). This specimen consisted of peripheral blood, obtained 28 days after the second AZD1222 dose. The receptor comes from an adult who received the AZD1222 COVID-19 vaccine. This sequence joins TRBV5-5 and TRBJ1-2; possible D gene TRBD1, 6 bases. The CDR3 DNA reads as TGTGCCAGCAGCTTTCAGGGGCCTGGCTACACCTTC. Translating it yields CASSFQGPGYTF.